Sequencing of this T cell receptor beta chain was carried out in a study of naive and memory T cell subsets. The study's findings and limits: This RNA-based method may be sensitive to activation-related transcript changes.

Deletions cut 4 bases from V and 7 bases from J, with 11 bases between. The CDR3 is 13 residues long. The germline CDR1 and CDR2 sequences are SGHTA and FQGTGA. Ligated cDNA underwent four rounds of PCR with nested alpha and beta constant region primers and SP2. From the 5' RACE reads, TCRdb called clonotypes with MiXCR, one entry per CDR3 protein. The table has about 57,000 distinct CDR3 sequences, under 10% seen once. TCR cDNA received a 3' ligated oligonucleotide that carried a UMI. RNA was extracted from 2 to 3 ml of whole blood of healthy adults. Many counts were recorded for this clonotype. What it recognizes is unknown.

The receptor was derived from a female donor in good health. The chain combines TRBV7-3 with TRBJ1-5; D is unresolved. CDR3 bases: TGTGCCAGCAGCTCGAGTAAGGGCCAGCCCCAGCATTTT. Translated: CASSSSKGQPQHF.